This entry lists 28 T cell receptor beta chains sequenced from one sample in a study of T-cell memory formation after mild COVID-19 (dated by TCRdb to the early 2020s). The library was made by 5' RACE. Reads for this sample came from an Illumina NovaSeq 6000. TCRdb trimmed public reads at Q25 via fastp, called clones via MiXCR and kept in-frame beta chains. One record per CDR3 amino acid sequence lists the most common genes and DNA. In this sample the table shows under 250,000 distinct CDR3 sequences, 15% of which occur a single time. The top ten clones comprise less than 2.5% of the sample. Sequencing was performed on PBMCs or a T cell subset sorted from them (not recorded which). These receptors all stem from an adult woman who had mild COVID-19 (a few samples of this study predate the infection). The sample titles of this study are shuffled in the database, so cell type and time point are left out; the donor was told from shared clones.

The DNA of the CDR3 is TGTGCCAGCAGCCCGAACAGGGGGCGAAACACAGATACGCAGTATTTT. Translated: CASSPNRGRNTDTQYF. The J gene is TRBJ2-3, the V gene TRBV6-4; 9 bases fit TRBD1. The CDR3 extends over 16 amino acids. The V segment lost 6 bases and the J segment 2 bases; nucleotides outside the gene matches: 9. Germline values: CDR1 MRHNA, CDR2 SNTAGT.

The chain joins TRBV10-3 to TRBJ1-5; the match to TRBD1 covers 9 bases. CDR1 is ENHRY, CDR2 SYGVKD, per germline. This CDR3 is built from 13 residues. Losses at the gene ends were 8 bases for V and 6 bases for J; bases not matched to a gene: 5. CDR3 protein: CAIGDRAAQPQHF. The DNA of the CDR3 is TGTGCCATCGGGGACAGGGCGGCTCAGCCCCAGCATTTT.

Only a few counts were recorded for this clonotype. The J gene is TRBJ2-5, the V gene TRBV4-3; no clear D. CDR1 and CDR2 from the germline V gene are LGHNA and YSLEER. V lost 2 bases to trimming and J lost 2 bases, with 3 bases between them. CDR3 length: 12 amino acids. The CDR3 reads CASSQHQETQYF. The CDR3 DNA reads TGCGCCAGCAGCCAACATCAAGAGACCCAGTACTTC.

The chain employs TRBV12-3 or TRBV12-4 and TRBJ2-3; D possibly corresponds to TRBD2 (6 bases). The CDR3 sequence is 17 residues long. The V end lost 0 bases, the J end lost 2 bases, and 15 bases lay between the germline ends. CDR3 region: CASSLARDFALTDTQYF. CDR3 sequence (DNA): TGTGCCAGCAGTTTAGCCCGGGACTTCGCCCTCACAGATACGCAGTATTTT.

V is TRBV12-3 or TRBV12-4 and J is TRBJ2-3, with D uncertain. CDR3 length equals 15 residues. Trimming stripped 3 bases from V and 1 base from J, with 11 bases between. The CDR3 DNA reads TGTGCCAGCAGTTTGGGCCTCACTGGCACAGATACGCAGTATTTT. Protein product: CASSLGLTGTDTQYF.

In its sample, this clonotype was seen once. Germline and junction disagree at one end, which may indicate a read error. The chain recombines TRBV18 with TRBJ2-3; D not resolved. This CDR3 region has 13 residues. Per germline, CDR1 KGHSH and CDR2 LQKENI. The CDR3 reads CARSPRRTDTQYF. The CDR3 DNA is TGTGCCAGATCACCTCGACGCACAGATACGCAGTATTTT.

The chain recombines TRBV18 with TRBJ1-2; 8 nucleotides agree with TRBD1. J gave up 14 bases and V 5 bases, and 13 bases lay outside the gene matches. CDR3 size: 13 residues. The germline CDR1 and CDR2 sequences are KGHSH and LQKENI. CDR3 sequence (DNA): TGTGCCAGCTCATTCGGACAGGGAGAGGCGCCGACCTTC. This codes for CASSFGQGEAPTF.

The genes are TRBV5-1 and TRBJ1-3, with a possible D match to TRBD1 (5 bases). The CDR3 contains 16 residues. The V gene's germline CDR1 is SGHRS and CDR2 YFSETQ. With 1 base removed from V and 4 bases from J, the gap between germline ends came to 15 bases. CDR3 residues: CASSLRGLSSGNTIYF. CDR3 sequence (DNA): TGCGCCAGCAGCTTGAGGGGCCTCAGCTCCGGAAACACCATATATTTT.

The rearrangement uses TRBV11-2 and TRBJ1-1; TRBD1 is a possible D gene (6 bases). Germline V gives CDR1 SGHAT, CDR2 FQNNGV. Deletions cut 3 bases from V and 11 bases from J, with 13 bases between. This CDR3 has 12 amino acids. In DNA, the CDR3 is TGTGCCAGCAGCTTTGATACAGGGCGCGCTTTCTTT. Its translation is CASSFDTGRAFF.

V usage is TRBV18 and J usage is TRBJ1-5; no clear D gene. V lost 5 bases and J lost 5, with 10 bases in between. The germline CDR1 and CDR2 sequences are KGHSH and LQKENI. This CDR3 is 13 amino acids long. DNA of the CDR3: TGTGCCAGCTCATCCGGCAACGATCAGCCCCAGCATTTT. It is translated as CASSSGNDQPQHF. Full variable domain (outside the CDR3, taken from reference TRBV18 and TRBJ1-5): NAGVMQNPRHLVRRRGQEARLRCSPMKGHSHVYWYRQLPEEGLKFMVYLQKENIIDESGMPKERFSAEFPKEGPSILRIQQVVRGDSAAYFCASSSGNDQPQHFGDGTRLSIL.

This clonotype was seen at least ten times. The CDR3 nucleotides read TGTGCCAGCATAGTAAGCGGCCCCCTACAGGGGCAGTTCTTC. This encodes CASIVSGPLQGQFF. The chain couples TRBV2 to TRBJ2-1, with D perhaps matching TRBD1 (6 bases). This CDR3 region has 14 residues. V was trimmed by 7 bases and J by 12 bases, leaving 22 bases between them. CDR1 and CDR2 from the germline V gene are SNHLY and FYNNEI.

This clonotype occurred a few times. For the CDR3, the DNA is TGTGCCAGCAGTTTGTCCTGGAACACTGAAGCTTTCTTT. As protein: CASSLSWNTEAFF. The chain combines TRBV12-3 or TRBV12-4 with TRBJ1-1; D is uncertain. This CDR3 is built from 13 residues. V was cut by 3 bases and J by 1 base, with 6 bases left in between.

This clonotype has only a few counts. V usage is TRBV6-5 and J usage is TRBJ2-2; no definite D call. This CDR3 region has 12 residues. Germline V gene lookup returns CDR1 MNHEY and CDR2 SVGAGI. Trimming pared 3 bases from V and 6 bases from J, leaving 5 bases between. The CDR3 nucleotides are TGTGCCAGCAGTTATATTGCCGGGGAGCTGTTTTTT. Protein sequence: CASSYIAGELFF.

In this sample, this clonotype turned up a few times. The rearrangement uses TRBV12-3 or TRBV12-4 and TRBJ2-1; weak D call: TRBD1 (6 bases). The CDR3 totals 14 residues. Trimming removed 1 base from V and 5 bases from J, with 9 bases in between. The CDR3 nucleotides read TGTGCCAGCAGTTTAGTGGGGGCCCACAATGAGCAGTTCTTC. This codes for CASSLVGAHNEQFF.

This chain connects TRBV6-4 to TRBJ2-1, with 10 bases identical to TRBD2. The CDR3 sequence is 15 residues long. The J segment lost 5 bases and the V segment lost 2 bases, leaving 3 bases of the junction unmatched. Germline assignment: CDR1 MRHNA and CDR2 SNTAGT. The CDR3 DNA reads as TGTGCCAGCAGTGACGGGACTAGCGCAAACAATGAGCAGTTCTTC. Encoded protein: CASSDGTSANNEQFF.

This sequence joins TRBV24-1 and TRBJ2-3; D may be TRBD2 (6 bases). V dropped 9 bases and J dropped 3 bases, with 9 bases sitting between them. This CDR3 has 12 amino acids. Germline CDR1 and CDR2: KGHDR and SFDVKD. The CDR3 DNA reads TGTGCCACCTCGAGCGGGACAGATACGCAGTATTTT. As protein: CATSSGTDTQYF.

The table lists this clonotype with many counts. The J gene is TRBJ2-1, the V gene TRBV12-3 or TRBV12-4; no reliable D call. This CDR3 contains 11 residues. The ends were cut back, 3 bases at V and 13 bases at J, with 10 bases in the middle. The CDR3 region has the DNA TGTGCCAGCAGTTTGAGTTCGGATCAGTTCTTC. It codes for CASSLSSDQFF.

The sample holds many counts of this clonotype. This chain connects TRBV7-2 to TRBJ2-1, with 8 nucleotides matching TRBD2. This CDR3 region has 12 residues. Trimming removed 5 bases from V and 10 bases from J; junction bases left unmatched: 4. CDR1 SGHTA and CDR2 FQGNSA come from the germline V gene. The CDR3 is CASSALAGEQFF. Here the CDR3 DNA reads TGTGCCAGCAGCGCGTTAGCGGGAGAGCAGTTCTTC.

This clonotype was seen only a few times. The chain employs TRBV5-1 and TRBJ1-3; D unclear. V was pared by 4 bases and J by 0 bases, with 20 bases between. Germline V CDR1 and CDR2: SGHRS, YFSETQ. The CDR3 spans 18 residues. CDR3 region: CASSPGWAGATSGNTIYF. For the CDR3, the DNA is TGCGCCAGCAGCCCGGGTTGGGCAGGAGCCACCTCTGGAAACACCATATATTTT.

V and J are TRBV6-2 or TRBV6-3 and TRBJ1-2; maybe TRBD1 (5 bases). In germline, CDR1 is MNHEY, CDR2 SVGEGT. V was clipped by 0 bases and J by 4 bases, with 12 bases between them. The CDR3 has 15 amino acids. Here the CDR3 DNA reads TGTGCCAGCAGTTACTCGGGACGTGGGATCTATGGCTACACCTTC. Its translation: CASSYSGRGIYGYTF.

The CDR3 sequence is CASSSSAGAGGYTF. The CDR3 nucleotides read TGTGCCAGCAGCTCCTCGGCAGGGGCGGGTGGCTACACCTTC. V gene TRBV7-2 combines with J gene TRBJ1-2, with D maybe TRBD1 (6 bases). The germline gives CDR1 SGHTA, CDR2 FQGNSA. The V end was cut by 4 bases, the J end by 7 bases, with 16 bases between. The CDR3 sequence is 14 residues long.

The J gene is TRBJ2-7, the V gene TRBV18; 9 bases map to TRBD1. The CDR3 has 14 residues. Per germline, CDR1 KGHSH and CDR2 LQKENI. V lost 3 bases, J lost 3 bases, and 3 bases stayed unmatched. CDR3: CASSPRGQGYEQYF. The DNA for the CDR3 is TGTGCCAGCTCACCGAGGGGACAGGGCTACGAGCAGTACTTC.

The table lists this clonotype with a count of one. The chain carries TRBV27 and TRBJ1-1, with 7 bases lining up with TRBD1. The CDR3 is made up of 15 amino acids. Losses at the gene ends were 8 bases for V and 2 bases for J; bases not matched to a gene: 11. The germline CDR1 and CDR2 sequences are MNHEY and SMNVEV (reference sequence). The CDR3 region has the DNA TGTGCCAGCTGGGATTCCGGGACAGTTAACACTGAAGCTTTCTTT. Translation: CASWDSGTVNTEAFF.

There are many counts of this clonotype. The chain employs TRBV5-1 and TRBJ2-2, with 9 bases that match TRBD2. This CDR3 contains 15 residues. The ends lost 4 bases at V and 4 bases at J; junction bases unmatched: 5. The germline V gene has CDR1 SGHRS and CDR2 YFSETQ. The CDR3 region is CASSRLAAGTGELFF. The CDR3 DNA reads TGCGCCAGCAGCAGACTAGCGGCGGGCACCGGGGAGCTGTTTTTT.

The chain carries TRBV20-1 and TRBJ1-1; D is ambiguous. Trimming pared 1 base from V and 0 bases from J, leaving 6 bases between. This CDR3 has 13 amino acids. Germline CDR1 and CDR2: DFQATT and SNEGSKA (reference sequence). CDR3 nucleotides: TGCAGTGCTAGAGTCGATCTGAACACTGAAGCTTTCTTT. Residues: CSARVDLNTEAFF.

This clonotype was counted between two and nine times. This chain uses TRBV12-3 or TRBV12-4 with TRBJ1-1; D is perhaps TRBD1 (6 bases). The V end lost 7 bases, the J end lost 2 bases, and 14 bases lay between the germline ends. The length of the CDR3 is 14 residues. The CDR3 spells CASILGTLNTEAFF. Here the CDR3 DNA reads TGTGCCAGCATACTCGGGACACTCAACACTGAAGCTTTCTTT.

This clonotype has more than one count but fewer than ten. The CDR3 bases are TGTGCCAGCAGCCTTCGGAGGCGATCCTTCTCGAACACTGAAGCTTTCTTT. Translating it yields CASSLRRRSFSNTEAFF. The rearrangement uses TRBV28 and TRBJ1-1; D is unresolved. The CDR3 contains 17 residues. The ends were cut back, 6 bases at V and 1 base at J, with 21 bases in the middle. The germline V gene encodes CDR1 MDHEN and CDR2 SYDVKM.

There are many counts of this clonotype. The genes are TRBV7-9 and TRBJ1-4; D gene ambiguous. From germline, CDR1 is SEHNR and CDR2 FQNEAQ (reference sequence). The V end was cut by 5 bases, the J end by 4 bases, with 11 bases between. The CDR3 runs to 14 residues. The CDR3 region is CASSHPPSNEKLFF. The CDR3 DNA is TGTGCCAGCAGCCACCCCCCCAGTAATGAAAAACTGTTTTTT.